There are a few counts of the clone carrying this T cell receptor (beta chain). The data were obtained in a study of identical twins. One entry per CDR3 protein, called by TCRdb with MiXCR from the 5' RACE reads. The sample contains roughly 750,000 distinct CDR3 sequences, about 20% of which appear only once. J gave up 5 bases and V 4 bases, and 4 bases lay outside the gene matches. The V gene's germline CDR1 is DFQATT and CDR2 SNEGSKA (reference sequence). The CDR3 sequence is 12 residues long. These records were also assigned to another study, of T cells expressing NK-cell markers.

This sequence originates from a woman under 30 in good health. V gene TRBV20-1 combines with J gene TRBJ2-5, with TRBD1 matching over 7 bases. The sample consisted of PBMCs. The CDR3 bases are TGCAGTGCTAACACAGGGGTTGAGACCCAGTACTTC. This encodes CSANTGVETQYF.